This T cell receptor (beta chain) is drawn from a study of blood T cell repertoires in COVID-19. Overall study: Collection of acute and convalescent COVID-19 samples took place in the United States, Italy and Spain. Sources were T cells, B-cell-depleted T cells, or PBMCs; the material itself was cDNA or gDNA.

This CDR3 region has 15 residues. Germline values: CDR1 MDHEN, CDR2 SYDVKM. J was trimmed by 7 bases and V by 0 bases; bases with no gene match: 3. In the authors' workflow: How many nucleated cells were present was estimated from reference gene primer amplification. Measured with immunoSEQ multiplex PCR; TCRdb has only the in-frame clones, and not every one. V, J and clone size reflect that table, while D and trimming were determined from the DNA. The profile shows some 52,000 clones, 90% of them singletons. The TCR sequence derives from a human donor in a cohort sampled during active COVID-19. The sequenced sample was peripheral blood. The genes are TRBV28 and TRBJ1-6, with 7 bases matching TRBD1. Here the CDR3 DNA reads TGTGCCAGCAGTTTATGGACAGGGTCAAATTCACCCCTCCACTTT. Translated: CASSLWTGSNSPLHF.